One T cell receptor (beta chain) is described in this entry. One end of the junction does not line up with germline, which may come from a read error. This sample stems from a study of T cell changes during pregnancy in multiple sclerosis. The CDR3 runs to 17 residues. Per the germline V gene, CDR1 is MNHNS and CDR2 is SASEGT. Method: immunoSEQ multiplex PCR; TCRdb's copy keeps in-frame clones and lacks some. The table includes over 9,000 clones, approximately 80% detected once. Material: CD8+ T cells from peripheral blood mononuclear cells, obtained after pregnancy. The clonotype originates from a female donor in good health, enrolled as a control in a pregnancy study. This sequence joins TRBV6-1 and TRBJ1-5, with 7 nucleotides matching TRBD1. The CDR3 DNA sequence: TGTGCCAGCAGTGAATCTAGGAGGACAGGCGTCAATCGGCCCCAGCATTTT. Protein: CASSESRRTGVNRPQHF.